The 29 T cell receptor beta chains below were found in one sample sequenced in a study of blood T cell repertoires in COVID-19. The table came from immunoSEQ multiplex PCR; TCRdb's copy has only in-frame clones and leaves some out. The sample holds roughly 210,000 clones, about nine tenths seen once. The sample was PBMCs or T cells enriched from blood (not recorded which). Receptors were obtained from a man aged 25-45 years in a cohort exposed to, infected with or recovered from COVID-19 (not recorded which).

J is TRBJ2-7 and V is TRBV27, with 7 bases fitting TRBD1. Trimming took 10 bases from V and 7 from J; bases not matched to a gene: 10. In germline, CDR1 is MNHEY, CDR2 SMNVEV (reference sequence). The CDR3 totals 12 residues. This CDR3 reads CATQGVQSEQYF. The CDR3 DNA reads as TGTGCCACCCAGGGGGTACAATCAGAGCAGTACTTC.

CDR3 residues: CASIPKTRRTYEQYF. CDR3 coding DNA: TGTGCCAGCATCCCAAAGACTAGACGTACCTACGAGCAGTACTTC. The chain is built from TRBV11-2 and TRBJ2-7, with D tentatively TRBD2 (6 bases). V lost 7 bases, J lost 2 bases, and 18 bases lay in between. CDR1 and CDR2 from the germline V gene are SGHAT and FQNNGV. CDR3 length equals 15 residues.

This chain joins TRBV6-5 and TRBJ1-4, with D possibly matching TRBD1 (6 bases). Looked up from germline, CDR1 is MNHEY and CDR2 is SVGAGI. The CDR3 covers 13 residues. V was trimmed by 10 bases and J by 5 bases, leaving 14 bases between them. CDR3 loop: CATGGANNEKLFF. The CDR3, as DNA: TGTGCCACGGGGGGGGCGAACAATGAAAAACTGTTTTTT.

As DNA, the CDR3 is TGTGCCAGCAGTTTCGGGACAGGATTGAATTCACCCCTCCACTTT. It yields the protein CASSFGTGLNSPLHF. The chain combines TRBV6-5 with TRBJ1-6; 8 bases line up with TRBD1. The germline V gene has CDR1 MNHEY and CDR2 SVGAGI. V lost 4 bases, J lost 7 bases, and 6 bases stayed unmatched. The length of the CDR3 is 15 residues.

This chain links TRBV9 with TRBJ2-7; D not certain. In germline, CDR1 is SGDLS, CDR2 YYNGEE. This CDR3 contains 13 residues. Trimming left V 0 bases short and J 6 bases short, with 10 bases between. CDR3 nucleotides: TGTGCCAGCAGCGTAGCCCTTTCCAGCGAGCAGTACTTC. Encoded protein: CASSVALSSEQYF.

This clone was detected only a few times. The V and J genes are TRBV6-4 and TRBJ2-3; 8 nucleotides align to TRBD1. Per germline, CDR1 MRHNA and CDR2 SNTAGT. J was trimmed by 5 bases and V by 4 bases; bases with no gene match: 5. This CDR3 has 14 residues. CDR3 sequence: CASSATGEGDTQYF. CDR3 nucleotide sequence: TGTGCCAGCAGTGCGACAGGGGAAGGAGATACGCAGTATTTT.

The V call is TRBV6-1, the J call TRBJ1-5, with D perhaps matching TRBD1 (6 bases). V lost 10 bases and J 11 bases, leaving 18 bases between the germline ends. Germline CDR1 is MNHNS and CDR2 is SASEGT. This CDR3 is built from 12 residues. The CDR3 is CATRDNNFSQHF. The CDR3 DNA reads as TGTGCCACCCGGGACAATAATTTCTCCCAGCATTTT.

CDR3 sequence: CASSRPGQGNYGYTF. DNA for the CDR3: TGTGCCAGCAGCCGCCCCGGACAGGGGAACTATGGCTACACCTTC. The V and J genes are TRBV28 and TRBJ1-2; 9 bases are a match to TRBD1. The germline V gene has CDR1 MDHEN and CDR2 SYDVKM. After removal of 6 bases from V and 2 bases from J, the junction contained 7 bases not matched to a gene. The CDR3 is made up of 15 amino acids.

The chain couples TRBV4-2 to TRBJ1-2, with D hard to call. This CDR3 region has 12 residues. V lost 4 bases, J lost 1 base, and 4 bases lay in between. Germline values: CDR1 LGHNA, CDR2 YNFKEQ. The CDR3 loop reads CASSLNNYGYTF. The DNA for the CDR3 is TGTGCCAGCAGCCTAAATAACTATGGCTACACCTTC.

This chain links TRBV28 with TRBJ1-1; possible D gene TRBD1, 6 bases. Between the trimmed V and J ends, which lost 5 bases and 8 bases, there was a span of 12 bases. CDR1 and CDR2 from the germline V gene are MDHEN and SYDVKM. This CDR3 contains 12 residues. The CDR3 here is CASSTQTGEAFF. The CDR3 DNA reads as TGTGCCAGCAGTACCCAGACAGGAGAAGCTTTCTTT.

In its sample, this clone was seen once. This sequence joins TRBV21-1 and TRBJ1-2; whether TRBD1, the table's D call, matches the DNA was not checked. TRBV21-1 is reported as a pseudogene. CDR3 size: 16 residues. Written as DNA, the CDR3 is TGTGCCAGAGATAATCGGACAGGGGCCGCCCCGTGGGGCTACACCTTC. Translated, it gives CARDNRTGAAPWGYTF.

Here the CDR3 DNA reads TGTGCCATCAGGTCGGACAGGGAAGGGAATGAGCAGTTCTTC. Its protein is CAIRSDREGNEQFF. The J gene is TRBJ2-1, the V gene TRBV10-3, with TRBD1 matching over 8 bases. V lost 6 bases to trimming and J lost 7 bases; unmatched junction nucleotides: 8. The CDR3 is made up of 14 amino acids. Germline lookup yields CDR1 ENHRY and CDR2 SYGVKD.

This chain connects TRBV10-3 to TRBJ2-7; D remains unclear. CDR1 and CDR2 from the germline V gene are ENHRY and SYGVKD. V was pared by 0 bases and J by 7 bases, with 7 bases between. CDR3 length: 12 residues. CDR3 nucleotide sequence: TGTGCCATCAGTGAGTCGACGAGGGAGCAGTACTTC. Protein: CAISESTREQYF.

The chain carries TRBV21-1 and TRBJ2-5; the table gives TRBD1 as D, unverified against the DNA. TRBV21-1 is classified as a pseudogene. This CDR3 is 16 amino acids long. This chain's CDR3 is CASSKVLTLRGETQYF. Written as DNA, the CDR3 is TGTGCCAGCAGCAAAGTTCTGACCCTCAGGGGAGAGACCCAGTACTTC.

The chain couples TRBV27 to TRBJ1-5; a possible D gene is TRBD1 (6 bases). The length of the CDR3 is 14 residues. Germline lookup yields CDR1 MNHEY and CDR2 SMNVEV (reference sequence). Trimming stripped 6 bases from V and 7 bases from J, with 16 bases between. The CDR3 region is CASSLTGSQQPQHF. In DNA, the CDR3 is TGTGCCAGCAGCCTCACAGGGAGTCAACAGCCCCAGCATTTT.

This clone was picked up one time. The rearrangement uses TRBV5-8 and TRBJ2-7; TRBD2 agrees at 8 bases. The CDR3 runs to 16 residues. V shed 4 bases, J shed 0 bases, and the junction held 9 bases outside the gene matches. Germline CDR1 reads SGHTS; CDR2 reads YDEGEE. CDR3 DNA: TGTGCCAGCAGCCCCAAGGGGCGGGAGGTCTCCTACGAGCAGTACTTC. Its translation: CASSPKGREVSYEQYF.

The V call is TRBV27, the J call TRBJ2-7; 8 bases are a match to TRBD1. Germline V gene lookup returns CDR1 MNHEY and CDR2 SMNVEV (reference sequence). Unmatched junction bases numbered 8, after V lost 6 bases and J lost 4 bases. The CDR3 runs to 14 residues. CDR3 protein: CASSPGQVIYEQYF. The CDR3 nucleotides read TGTGCCAGCAGCCCGGGACAGGTCATTTACGAGCAGTACTTC.

This clone has just one count. The chain recombines TRBV15 with TRBJ2-2; maybe TRBD1 (5 bases). Germline values: CDR1 LNHNV, CDR2 YYDKDF (reference sequence). The V end was cut by 5 bases, the J end by 4 bases, with 17 bases between. The length of the CDR3 is 16 residues. CDR3 residues: CATSPIQGTSTGELFF. CDR3 in DNA: TGTGCCACCAGCCCCATTCAGGGAACGTCCACCGGGGAGCTGTTTTTT.

This clone was counted between two and nine times. J is TRBJ2-7 and V is TRBV4-3; 8 bases line up with TRBD2. V shed 0 bases and J 0 bases; nucleotides not matched to a gene: 4. Germline V lookup: CDR1 LGHNA, CDR2 YSLEER. CDR3 length: 16 residues. The CDR3 region has the DNA TGCGCCAGCAGCCAAGAGATAGCGGGGAGCTCCTACGAGCAGTACTTC. Protein product: CASSQEIAGSSYEQYF.

The sample holds one count of this clone. The rearrangement joins TRBV29-1 to TRBJ2-1, with 8 bases lining up with TRBD1. J was trimmed by 7 bases and V by 6 bases; bases with no gene match: 11. CDR3 length: 14 amino acids. Per germline, CDR1 SQVTM and CDR2 ANQGSEA. The chain's CDR3 is CSVAEGTGDNEQFF. CDR3 nucleotide sequence: TGCAGCGTAGCGGAAGGGACAGGCGATAATGAGCAGTTCTTC.

V and J are TRBV2 and TRBJ1-4; D remains ambiguous. CDR1 and CDR2 from the germline V gene are SNHLY and FYNNEI. The CDR3 sequence is 15 residues long. The V and J ends lost 1 base and 2 bases respectively, with 8 bases between them. CDR3 region: CASSEGRSTNEKLFF. The DNA of the CDR3 is TGTGCCAGCAGTGAAGGGCGTAGCACTAATGAAAAACTGTTTTTT.

This chain joins TRBV6-1 and TRBJ1-1; a weak D match, TRBD1 (5 bases). This CDR3 spans 17 amino acids. Germline-derived CDR1 and CDR2 are MNHNS and SASEGT. V lost 3 bases to trimming and J lost 2 bases, with 19 bases between them. CDR3: CASSDVVGGWLNTEAFF. Written as DNA, the CDR3 is TGTGCCAGCAGTGATGTGGTCGGGGGATGGTTAAACACTGAAGCTTTCTTT.

The gene calls are TRBV5-1 and TRBJ2-7, with D possibly TRBD1 on 6 matching bases. Germline-derived CDR1 and CDR2 are SGHRS and YFSETQ. With 3 bases removed from V and 1 base from J, the gap between germline ends came to 14 bases. CDR3 length: 15 residues. Written as DNA, the CDR3 is TGCGCCAGCAGCTATCGGGACACCAATTCCTACGAGCAGTACTTC. Protein product: CASSYRDTNSYEQYF.

The chain is built from TRBV7-6 and TRBJ2-7; 7 nucleotides match TRBD1. The junction had 2 bases not matched to a gene; V was cut back by 0 bases and J by 3 bases. Looked up from germline, CDR1 is SGHVS and CDR2 is FNYEAQ. The CDR3 extends over 14 amino acids. Here the CDR3 DNA reads TGTGCCAGCAGCTTAGCTCAGGGGGTCTACGAGCAGTACTTC. Translated, it gives CASSLAQGVYEQYF.

This chain uses TRBV27 with TRBJ2-3; 7 bases fit TRBD2. Germline V gene data show CDR1 as MNHEY and CDR2 as SMNVEV (reference sequence). This CDR3 comprises 15 residues. With 3 bases clipped from V and 8 bases from J, the junction kept 11 bases outside the gene matches. In DNA, the CDR3 is TGTGCCAGCAGTTTTCTTCCGCGGGGGTCGGTTACGCAGTATTTT. It translates to CASSFLPRGSVTQYF.

This sequence joins TRBV15 and TRBJ2-6, with D tentatively TRBD2 (6 bases). This CDR3 is built from 17 residues. In germline, CDR1 is LNHNV, CDR2 YYDKDF (reference sequence). Trimming cost V 0 bases and J 2 bases, with 11 bases left between them. As DNA, the CDR3 is TGTGCCACCAGCAGAGATATAGGAGGGGCTGGGGCCAACGTCCTGACTTTC. Its translation: CATSRDIGGAGANVLTF.

The chain couples TRBV5-8 to TRBJ2-1; D is perhaps TRBD2 (7 bases). The CDR3 has 15 amino acids. V was pared by 4 bases and J by 5 bases, with 16 bases between. Germline lookup yields CDR1 SGHTS and CDR2 YDEGEE. The CDR3 DNA is TGTGCCAGCAGCCGCGGGGGCCTCGGGAACAATGAGCAGTTCTTC. Translated: CASSRGGLGNNEQFF. The whole variable domain, filled in from reference TRBV5-8 and TRBJ2-1, reads EAGVTQSPTHLIKTRGQQATLRCSPISGHTSVYWYQQALGLGLQFLLWYDEGEERNRGNFPPRFSGRQFPNYSSELNVNALELEDSALYLCASSRGGLGNNEQFFGPGTRLTVL.

The chain employs TRBV19 and TRBJ2-7; D is ambiguous. V lost 5 bases and J 6 bases, leaving 14 bases between the germline ends. The germline V gene has CDR1 LNHDA and CDR2 SQIVND (reference sequence). CDR3 length equals 13 residues. The CDR3 sequence: CASSSVRGVEQYF. In nucleotides, the CDR3 is TGTGCCAGTAGTTCGGTCCGAGGCGTCGAGCAGTACTTC.

This chain joins TRBV4-2 and TRBJ2-7; D may be TRBD2 (6 bases). Trimming shortened V by 0 bases and J by 7 bases, and 7 bases separated the two germline ends. Germline assignment: CDR1 LGHNA and CDR2 YNFKEQ. The CDR3 has 12 residues. CDR3 DNA: TGTGCCAGCAGCCAAGAGGGGGGAGAGCAGTACTTC. The encoded protein is CASSQEGGEQYF.